The TCR beta chain described here comes from a study of T cell responses to AZD1222 COVID-19 vaccine. Study-wide results and caveats: Repertoire sampling was restricted to post-peak T cell response timepoints.

A note on this clone: The antigen remains unidentified.

Measured with immunoSEQ multiplex PCR; TCRdb has only the in-frame clones, and not every one. The data hold 150,000 to 200,000 clones, with around 90% observed a single time. Looked up from germline, CDR1 is MGHDK and CDR2 is SYGVNS. Trimming pared 4 bases from V and 4 bases from J, leaving 7 bases between. The CDR3 loop spans 12 amino acids. This sequence was found in an adult who received the AZD1222 COVID-19 vaccine. The sample in question was peripheral blood, obtained 28 days after the second AZD1222 dose. The rearrangement uses TRBV25-1 and TRBJ1-1; D gene ambiguous. CDR3 sequence reads: CASSAGGTEAFF. In DNA, the CDR3 is TGTGCCAGCAGTGCGGGAGGCACTGAAGCTTTCTTT.